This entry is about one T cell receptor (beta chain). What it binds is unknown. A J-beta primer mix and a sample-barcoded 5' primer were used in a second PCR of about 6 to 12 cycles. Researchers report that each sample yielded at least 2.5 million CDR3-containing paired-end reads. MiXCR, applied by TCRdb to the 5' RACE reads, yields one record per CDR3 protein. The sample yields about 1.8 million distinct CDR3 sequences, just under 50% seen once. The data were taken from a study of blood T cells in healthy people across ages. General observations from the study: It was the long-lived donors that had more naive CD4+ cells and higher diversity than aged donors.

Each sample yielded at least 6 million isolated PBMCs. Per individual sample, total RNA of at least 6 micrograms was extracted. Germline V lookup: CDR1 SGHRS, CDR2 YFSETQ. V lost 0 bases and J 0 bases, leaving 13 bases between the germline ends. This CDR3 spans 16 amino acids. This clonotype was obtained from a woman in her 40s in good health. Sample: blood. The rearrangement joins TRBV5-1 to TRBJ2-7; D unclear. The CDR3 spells CASSLGEGQYSYEQYF. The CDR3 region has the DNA TGCGCCAGCAGCTTGGGAGAAGGGCAGTACTCCTACGAGCAGTACTTC.